This TCR beta chain was retrieved from a study of control samples from healthy donors and cancer patients (TCRdb year 2020). Library creation used the immunoSEQ multiplex PCR assay. The table was pulled from immuneACCESS by TCRdb, which kept in-frame rearrangements only. Such tables lose some clones; where checked, under half of the loss comes from unresolved V genes, and the rest has no known cause. This sample has around 75,000 clones in its table, and over 70% of those were observed once. Of the sample, under 30% falls within the top ten clones. Note on this clone: Its antigen is unknown. There are no base qualities to consult, and no much larger clone falls within one base.

The germline V gene yields SNHLY for CDR1 and FYNNEI for CDR2. At the junction V is shortened by 6 bases and J by 1 base, with 12 bases in between. The CDR3, cysteine through phenylalanine, is 14 amino acids long. Just CDR3 DNA is preserved here, 42 bases in frame from base 1. The sample taken for sequencing was blood. The V and J segments used are TRBV2 and TRBJ1-1; TRBD1 is a possible D gene, resting on 6 matching bases. The receptor comes from a man between 50 and 59 years old in good health. The CDR3 amino acid sequence is: CASRKDSQNTEAFF. The bases are TGTGCCAGCAGAAAGGACAGTCAGAACACTGAAGCTTTCTTT. With all but the CDR3 taken from the reference TRBV2 and TRBJ1-1 genes, the full variable domain is: EPEVTQTPSHQVTQMGQEVILRCVPISNHLYFYWYRQILGQKVEFLVSFYNNEISEKSEIFDDQFSVERPDGSNFTLKIRSTKLEDSAMYFCASRKDSQNTEAFFGQGTRLTVV.